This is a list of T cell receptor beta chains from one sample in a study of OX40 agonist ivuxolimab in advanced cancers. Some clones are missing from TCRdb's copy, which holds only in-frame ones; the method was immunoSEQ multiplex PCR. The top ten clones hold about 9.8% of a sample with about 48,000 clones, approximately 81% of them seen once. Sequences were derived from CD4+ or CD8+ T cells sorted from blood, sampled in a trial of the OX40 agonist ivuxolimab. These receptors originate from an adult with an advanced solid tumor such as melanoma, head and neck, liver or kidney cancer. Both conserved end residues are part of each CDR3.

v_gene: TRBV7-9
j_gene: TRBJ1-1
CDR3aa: CASSSYTEAFF

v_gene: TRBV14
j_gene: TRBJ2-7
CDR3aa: CASSQGRAGEQYF

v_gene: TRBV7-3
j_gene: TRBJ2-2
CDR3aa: CASSPAGGNTGELFF

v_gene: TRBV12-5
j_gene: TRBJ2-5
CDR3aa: CASGIRDRGQETQYF

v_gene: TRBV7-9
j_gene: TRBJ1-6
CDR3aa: CASSLTGTLHF

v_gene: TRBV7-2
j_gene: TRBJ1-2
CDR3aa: CASSEGGVAGYTF

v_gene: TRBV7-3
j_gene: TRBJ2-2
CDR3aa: CASSLTGEVNGELFF

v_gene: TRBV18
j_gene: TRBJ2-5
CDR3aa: CASSPGREETQYF

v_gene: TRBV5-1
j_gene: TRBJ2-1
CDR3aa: CASSLQGGSYNEQFF

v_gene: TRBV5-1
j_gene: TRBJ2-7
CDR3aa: CASSLGAGTAYEQYF

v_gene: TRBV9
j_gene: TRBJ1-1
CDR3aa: CASSPSPISGIGEAFF

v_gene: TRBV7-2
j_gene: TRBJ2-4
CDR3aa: CASSLTGGNIQYF

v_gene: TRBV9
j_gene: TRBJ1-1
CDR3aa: CASSSQGGYTEAFF

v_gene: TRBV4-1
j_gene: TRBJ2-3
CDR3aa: CASSQDGQREDTQYF

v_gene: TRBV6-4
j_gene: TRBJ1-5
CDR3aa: CASLPGTGVISNQPQHF

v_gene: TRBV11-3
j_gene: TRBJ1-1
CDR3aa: CASSLSRFEAFF

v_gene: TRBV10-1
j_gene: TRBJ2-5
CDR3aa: CASSESGTSQETQYF

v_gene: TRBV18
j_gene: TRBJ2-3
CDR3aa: CASSPSIAADTQYF

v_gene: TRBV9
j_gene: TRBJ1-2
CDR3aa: CASSVGYTGRRSNYGYTF

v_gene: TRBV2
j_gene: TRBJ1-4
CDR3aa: CASSIPLNEKLFF

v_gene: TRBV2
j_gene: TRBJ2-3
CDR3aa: CASSGQGADTQYF

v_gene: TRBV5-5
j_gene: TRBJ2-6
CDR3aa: CASSFGGVGANVLTF

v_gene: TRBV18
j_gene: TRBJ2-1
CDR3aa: CASSLKDRRLEQFF

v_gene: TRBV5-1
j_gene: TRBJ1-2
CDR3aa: CASSLGGGQGLYGYTF

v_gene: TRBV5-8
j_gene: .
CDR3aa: CAPRRKGGDEQYF

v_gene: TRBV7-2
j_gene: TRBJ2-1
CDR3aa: CASSFLNGNEQFF

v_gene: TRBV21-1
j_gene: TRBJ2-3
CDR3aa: CASSTKLQGVKDTQYF

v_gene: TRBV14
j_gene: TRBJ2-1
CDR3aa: CASSQVQGGGEQFF

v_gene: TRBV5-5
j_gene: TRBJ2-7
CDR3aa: CASSLLVGFSYEQYF

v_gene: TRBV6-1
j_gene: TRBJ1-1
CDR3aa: CASSGEPNTEAFF

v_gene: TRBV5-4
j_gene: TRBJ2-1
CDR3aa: CASSPTGSSYNEQFF

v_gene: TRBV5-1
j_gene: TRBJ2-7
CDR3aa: CASSLDSTSYEQYF

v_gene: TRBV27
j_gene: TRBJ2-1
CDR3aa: CASSVRGYNEQFF

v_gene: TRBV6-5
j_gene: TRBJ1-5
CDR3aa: CASSSLRPGDNQPQHF

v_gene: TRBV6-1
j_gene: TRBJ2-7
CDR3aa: CASRILLAGAYEQYF

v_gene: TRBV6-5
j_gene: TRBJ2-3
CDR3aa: CASRDLSADTQYF

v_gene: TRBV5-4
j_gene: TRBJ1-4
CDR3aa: CASRREPDGEKLFF

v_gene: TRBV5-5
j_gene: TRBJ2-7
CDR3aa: CASSLNYLGEQYF

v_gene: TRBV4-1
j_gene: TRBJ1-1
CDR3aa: CASSQRSKEWPGFDAFF

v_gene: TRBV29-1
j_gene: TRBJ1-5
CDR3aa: CSVGGAGNQPQHF

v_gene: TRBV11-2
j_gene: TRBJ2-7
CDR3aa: CASSFATGGNYEQYF

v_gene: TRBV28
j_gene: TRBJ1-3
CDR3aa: CASSFGSASGNTIYF

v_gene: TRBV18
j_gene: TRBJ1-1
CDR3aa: CASSPGRNTEAFF

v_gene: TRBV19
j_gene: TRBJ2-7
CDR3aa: CASSIAAGPYEQYF

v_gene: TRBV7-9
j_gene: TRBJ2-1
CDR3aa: CASSLAGSHGDEQFF

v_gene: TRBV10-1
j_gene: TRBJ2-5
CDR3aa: CASADRLGETQYF

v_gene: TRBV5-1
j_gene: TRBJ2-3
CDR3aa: CASSPSTSGASTDTQYF

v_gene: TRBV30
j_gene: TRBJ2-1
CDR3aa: CAWSGENYNEQFF

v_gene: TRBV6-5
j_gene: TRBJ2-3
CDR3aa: CASSYSRLVNLDTQYF

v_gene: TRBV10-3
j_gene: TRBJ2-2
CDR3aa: CAIMGTGNTGELFF